This T cell receptor (beta chain) was obtained from a study of T cells in tumors after PD-1 blockade. Across the study: Excluded were patients with checkpoint blockade, immunosuppressants, or radiotherapy or other anti-cancer therapy within 4 weeks. A subset received ongoing vismodegib 150 mg daily alongside anti-PD-1 therapy.

This clone was observed once. V lost 1 base to trimming and J lost 1 base; unmatched junction nucleotides: 8. CDR1 LGHNA and CDR2 YNFKEQ come from the germline V gene. The CDR3 runs to 18 residues. Method: immunoSEQ multiplex PCR; TCRdb's copy keeps in-frame clones and lacks some. Here the sample spans some 43,000 clones, more than 65% being singletons. The receptor was isolated from a human donor with basal cell carcinoma. V gene TRBV4-2 combines with J gene TRBJ2-5; TRBD2 aligns across 11 bases. The material was PBMCs, obtained before anti-PD-1 treatment. DNA of the CDR3: TGTGCCAGCAGCCAAGCCGGCCTAGCGGGGGGCTTCCAAGAGACCCAGTACTTC. It codes for CASSQAGLAGGFQETQYF.